Listed below are T cell receptor beta chains from one sample, sequenced in a study of blood T cell repertoires in COVID-19. Sequencing used immunoSEQ multiplex PCR; TCRdb keeps in-frame clones, though not all of them. The profile shows approximately 29,000 clones, around 90% of them singletons. Material: peripheral blood. These receptors were obtained from a man aged 65 to 79 with active COVID-19. The CDR3 runs from the conserved cysteine through the conserved F or W. D genes are given only for firm matches. Where a row states a size, it is once, few, many or the class of an expanded clone; other rows omit it.

>TRBD1|TRBV19|TRBJ2-5|.
TGTGCCAGTACCCCGACAGGGGAAGAGACCCAGTACTTC
CASTPTGEETQYF
>.|TRBV6-6|TRBJ2-2|.
TGTGCCAGCACCCGCGCGGCCGACCGGGAGCTGTTTTTT
CASTRAADRELFF
>.|TRBV12-3/TRBV12-4|TRBJ1-2|.
TGTGCCAGCAGTGCTGCAGGGGAGGGCTACACCTTC
CASSAAGEGYTF
>TRBD1|TRBV30|TRBJ1-1|.
TGTGCCTTGGGACAGGGGTGGACTGAAGCTTTCTTT
CALGQGWTEAFF
>.|TRBV5-1|TRBJ2-7|.
TGCGCCAGCAGCTTGGGTGGACAGTCCTACGAGCAGTACTTC
CASSLGGQSYEQYF
>.|TRBV5-4|TRBJ2-3|.
TGTGCCAGCAGCATTCGGGTAGCGGCCAGTAGCACAGATACGCAGTATTTT
CASSIRVAASSTDTQYF
>.|TRBV15|TRBJ2-5|.
TGTGCCACCAGCAGGGGAAATAGTGGGGGGGCGGAGACCCAGTACTTC
CATSRGNSGGAETQYF
>TRBD2|TRBV6-6|TRBJ2-7|.
TGTGCCAGCAGTCTTCAAAGCGGGAGGGCGCCGGGATTC
CASSLQSGRAPGF
>TRBD1|TRBV10-3|TRBJ1-4|.
TGTGCCATCAGTGAGTCTAGGACAGGGAATGAAAAACTGTTTTTT
CAISESRTGNEKLFF
>.|TRBV7-9|TRBJ1-4|few
TGTGCCAGCAGCTTAGGTCCCTACGCCGGTCTGTTTTTT
CASSLGPYAGLFF
>.|TRBV5-1|TRBJ1-5|few
TGCGCCAGCAGCCCGATGGGGGGAGATCAGCCCCAGCATTTT
CASSPMGGDQPQHF
>.|TRBV6-1|TRBJ1-6|.
TGTGCCAGCAGTGAGGAGGGTACCTATAATTCACCCCTCCACTTT
CASSEEGTYNSPLHF
>TRBD1|TRBV4-2|TRBJ2-1|.
TGTGCCAGCAGATCTGGGGACAGTGTTCGCAATGAGCAGTTCTTC
CASRSGDSVRNEQFF
>TRBD1|TRBV4-3|TRBJ2-1|.
TGCGCCAGCAGCCAAGACCCCCCGGGACAGGGGTACGATAATGAGCAGTTCTTC
CASSQDPPGQGYDNEQFF
>TRBD2|TRBV10-3|TRBJ2-1|.
TGTGCCATCAGTGGTAGGACTAGCCACCCCGGGGGGAATGAGCAGTTCTTC
CAISGRTSHPGGNEQFF
>.|TRBV28|TRBJ1-1|.
TGTGCCAGCAGTTTATACAGAATGAACACTGAAGCTTTCTTT
CASSLYRMNTEAFF
>TRBD1|TRBV28|TRBJ1-2|.
TGTGCCAGCAGTTACAGGGGAAGTAGCGGCTACACCTTC
CASSYRGSSGYTF
>TRBD2|TRBV6-2/TRBV6-3|TRBJ2-7|.
TGTGCCAGCAGCCTCGGACTAGCGGGGCTACGGAATAACGAGCAGTACTTC
CASSLGLAGLRNNEQYF
>TRBD1|TRBV29-1|TRBJ2-3|.
TGCAGCGTTGTACAGGGGGCAACCACAGATACGCAGTATTTT
CSVVQGATTDTQYF
>.|TRBV6-2/TRBV6-3|TRBJ1-1|.
TGTGCCAGCAGCCTCGGGGGGGTTATGAACACTGAAGCTTTCTTT
CASSLGGVMNTEAFF
>TRBD2|TRBV7-2|TRBJ2-1|.
TGTGCCAGCAGCCTAACGGGACTAGCGGGAGACCCATCCTACAATGAGCAGTTCTTC
CASSLTGLAGDPSYNEQFF
>.|TRBV7-2|TRBJ2-5|.
TGTGCCAGCAGCCTAACAGGGATGGAGACCCAGTACTTC
CASSLTGMETQYF
>.|TRBV30|TRBJ1-3|.
TGTGCCTGCCATGGACACAACTCTGGAGGGACCATATATTTT
CACHGHNSGGTIYF
>.|TRBV29-1|TRBJ1-2|.
TGCAGCGTTCGGGGACTGGCCACCTATGGCTACACCTTC
CSVRGLATYGYTF
>TRBD1|TRBV7-9|TRBJ1-1|.
TGTGCCAGCAGAAATGGACAGGGGAACACTGAAGCTTTCTTT
CASRNGQGNTEAFF
>.|TRBV5-3|TRBJ1-1|.
TGTGCCAGAAGCGGCCAGGCGCACACTGAAGCTTTCTTT
CARSGQAHTEAFF
>TRBD2|TRBV11-2|TRBJ2-7|.
TGTGCCAGCAGCTCTATAGCGGGAGGGGACTACGAGCAGTACTTC
CASSSIAGGDYEQYF
>.|TRBV7-2|TRBJ2-5|.
TGTGCCAGCAGCTTAGCAAGTCAGTACCAAGAGACCCAGTACTTC
CASSLASQYQETQYF
>TRBD1|TRBV3-1/TRBV3-2|TRBJ1-2|.
TGTGCCAGCAGCCAAGGGTCCACCGGGACAGCATATGGCTACACCTTC
CASSQGSTGTAYGYTF
>TRBD2|TRBV27|TRBJ2-7|.
TGTGCCAGCAGTCCCACCCCCCTAGCGGGAGGGCCGGGCGAGCAGTACTTC
CASSPTPLAGGPGEQYF
>TRBD2|TRBV11-2|TRBJ2-1|.
TGTGCCAGCAGCTTCGGACCCGGGACTAGCGCAGTCAATGAGCAGTTCTTC
CASSFGPGTSAVNEQFF
>TRBD2|TRBV5-1|TRBJ2-1|.
TGCGCCAGCAGCTCCCACGTGGGGACTAGCGGTTACAATGAGCAGTTCTTC
CASSSHVGTSGYNEQFF
>TRBD1|TRBV30|TRBJ2-7|.
TGTGCCTGGAGTGGACAGGGGGCCAACGAGCAGTACTTC
CAWSGQGANEQYF
>TRBD1|TRBV30|TRBJ1-2|.
TGTGCCTGGAGTGTGGGCAGGGGGCTTGGCTACACCTTC
CAWSVGRGLGYTF
>TRBD1|TRBV12-5|TRBJ1-5|.
TGTGCTAGTGGTTTGGGCCTCCTGGGACAGCACAATCAGCCCCAGCATTTT
CASGLGLLGQHNQPQHF
>TRBD2|TRBV5-1|TRBJ2-2|.
TGCGCCAGCGCTGAACTAGCGGGAGGGCCCGGGGAGCTGTTTTTT
CASAELAGGPGELFF
>TRBD2|TRBV15|TRBJ2-2|.
TGTGCCACCAGCAGAGATACCGCGGGAGCCGGGGAGCTGTTTTTT
CATSRDTAGAGELFF
>TRBD1|TRBV5-1|TRBJ2-7|.
TGCGCCAGCAGCTTGGGCGAAGGGGGCGCCGTTTACGAGCAGTACTTC
CASSLGEGGAVYEQYF
>TRBD1|TRBV10-3|TRBJ2-7|.
TGTGCCATCAGTGACACCAGGGGGCATGGCGAGCAGTACTTC
CAISDTRGHGEQYF
>.|TRBV7-8|TRBJ2-5|.
TGTGCCAGCAGCCCCCAGAGGGGCAGGGGCCGAGAGACCCAGTACTTC
CASSPQRGRGRETQYF
>TRBD2|TRBV5-1|TRBJ2-3|.
TGCGCCAGCACCCCGGGACTAGGGAACACAGATACGCAGTATTTT
CASTPGLGNTDTQYF
>TRBD2|TRBV13|TRBJ2-1|.
TGTGCCAGCAGCTGGCGGGAGGTCCCCTACAATGAGCAGTTCTTC
CASSWREVPYNEQFF
>.|TRBV7-9|TRBJ2-2|.
TGTGCCAGCAGCCCGTACGGGGAGCTGTTTTTT
CASSPYGELFF
>.|TRBV7-2|TRBJ2-3|once
TGTGCCAGCAGCTTCACAGGCACAGATACGCAGTATTTT
CASSFTGTDTQYF
>.|TRBV5-1|TRBJ1-1|.
TGCGCCAGCAGCTTGGCCTTGGGGGCCGGCACTGAAGCTTTCTTT
CASSLALGAGTEAFF
>.|TRBV29-1|TRBJ2-1|.
TGCAGCGCTCGCGTGGGAGGGGGACGTGAGCAGTTCTTC
CSARVGGGREQFF
>.|TRBV5-4|TRBJ2-4|.
TGTGCCAGCAGCAAGACAGGTCAGGTGGGCAACATTCAGTACTTC
CASSKTGQVGNIQYF
>.|TRBV5-6|TRBJ2-6|.
TGTGCCAGCAGCTTCCTCACGGGGTCTGGGGCCAACGTCCTGACTTTC
CASSFLTGSGANVLTF
>TRBD1|TRBV7-2|TRBJ2-7|.
TGTGCCAGCAGGCTATCACCGGGACAGGGTGCCCACGAGCAGTACTTC
CASRLSPGQGAHEQYF
>.|TRBV3-1/TRBV3-2|TRBJ2-2|.
TGTGCCAGCAGCCAGGGCAGGGGCGGCGGGGAGCTGTTTTTT
CASSQGRGGGELFF
>.|TRBV5-6|TRBJ1-3|.
TGTGCCAGCAGGACTCGGTTTGAGGGCCCATCTGGAAACACCATATATTTT
CASRTRFEGPSGNTIYF
>TRBD1|TRBV29-1|TRBJ1-2|few
TGCAGCGCCGATATAGGGGGCAACTTCTATGGCTACACCTTC
CSADIGGNFYGYTF
>TRBD2|TRBV5-5|TRBJ2-1|.
TGTGCCAGCAGCTTGGGGGCTAGCGGGAACTGGGGCCTATACAATGAGCAGTTCTTC
CASSLGASGNWGLYNEQFF
>.|TRBV3-1/TRBV3-2|TRBJ2-5|.
TGTGCCAGCAGCCGCTCCGGGGGGCGTCGGGAGACCCAGTACTTC
CASSRSGGRRETQYF
>.|TRBV5-8|TRBJ1-2|.
TGTGCCAGCAGCTTGAAACAGGTCTATGGCTACACCTTC
CASSLKQVYGYTF
>TRBD2|TRBV30|TRBJ2-7|.
TGTGCCTGGAGTGTACTCTACGGCGTAGACGGGAGGTACGAGCAGTACTTC
CAWSVLYGVDGRYEQYF
>TRBD2|TRBV5-6|TRBJ2-1|.
TGTGCCAGCAGCCCGCCGGGACTAGCGGACTACAATGAGCAGTTCTTC
CASSPPGLADYNEQFF
>.|TRBV15|TRBJ1-3|.
TGTGCCACCAGCAGAGAGGACAGTTCGCCGAACACCATATATTTT
CATSREDSSPNTIYF
>.|TRBV5-1|TRBJ2-5|.
TGCGCCAGCAGCTTGGGTTACCTTCTAGGAGAGACCCAGTACTTC
CASSLGYLLGETQYF
>.|TRBV6-5|TRBJ1-2|.
TGTGCCAGCAGAGGGGGGGGTACCTATGGCTACACCTTC
CASRGGGTYGYTF